This is a list of T cell receptor beta chains from one sample in a study of OX40 agonist ivuxolimab in advanced cancers. Clones were read by immunoSEQ multiplex PCR, and TCRdb kept only the in-frame ones, dropping some. The data contain tens of thousands of clones, 81% of them singletons. The sequencing used CD4+ or CD8+ T cells sorted from blood, collected in a trial of the OX40 agonist ivuxolimab. The receptor set was obtained from an adult with an advanced solid tumor such as melanoma, head and neck, liver or kidney cancer. Each CDR3 is given with its conserved first and last residue. D genes are given only for firm matches. For some rows the clone size is stated as once, few or many, or as a class when expanded; others skip it.

D: -; V: TRBV5-1; size: few; J: TRBJ1-6; DNA: TGCGCCAGCAGCCCTGGGCTGGGCTCTAATTCACCCCTCCACTTT; CDR3: CASSPGLGSNSPLHF
D: -; V: TRBV19; size: few; J: TRBJ2-7; DNA: TGTGCCAGTAGTAGGGAGCACTTCACCTACGAGCAGTACTTC; CDR3: CASSREHFTYEQYF
D: -; V: TRBV7-9; size: -; J: TRBJ2-7; DNA: TGTGCCAGCAGCTTACAAGAGACCTACGAGCAGTACTTC; CDR3: CASSLQETYEQYF
D: TRBD1; V: TRBV27; size: -; J: TRBJ1-1; DNA: TGTGCCAGCCGGACAGGGGTAACTGAAGCTTTCTTT; CDR3: CASRTGVTEAFF
D: TRBD1; V: TRBV7-6; size: once; J: TRBJ1-4; DNA: TGTGCCAGCAGCCGACAGGGAGGAACTAATGAAAAACTGTTTTTT; CDR3: CASSRQGGTNEKLFF
D: -; V: TRBV28; size: -; J: TRBJ2-7; DNA: TGTGCCAGCAACCCTGCGGACGGCTACTACGAGCAGTACTTC; CDR3: CASNPADGYYEQYF
D: -; V: TRBV5-6; size: -; J: TRBJ1-1; DNA: TGTGCCAGCAGCTTGCTGTTCTCCCCGAACACAGCAAACACTGAAGCTTTCTTT; CDR3: CASSLLFSPNTANTEAFF
D: -; V: TRBV7-6; size: once; J: TRBJ2-2; DNA: TGTGCCAGCAGCTTAGAATGGAACACCGGGGAGCTGTTTTTT; CDR3: CASSLEWNTGELFF
D: TRBD1; V: TRBV10-3; size: -; J: TRBJ1-4; DNA: TGTGCCATCAGTGAGTCGGGCGGACAGGGGTTCTTGGAAAAACTGTTTTTT; CDR3: CAISESGGQGFLEKLFF
D: -; V: TRBV6-6; size: -; J: TRBJ2-1; DNA: TGTGCCAGCAGTCCCGGGGTCAGGTACAATGAGCAGTTCTTC; CDR3: CASSPGVRYNEQFF
D: -; V: TRBV27; size: -; J: TRBJ1-1; DNA: TGTGCCAGCAGTTTGTGGGGGGTCTACACTGAAGCTTTCTTT; CDR3: CASSLWGVYTEAFF
D: -; V: TRBV4-2; size: -; J: TRBJ1-2; DNA: TGTGCCAGCAGCCAACAGTCCTCTGGAGCTAACTATGGCTACACCTTC; CDR3: CASSQQSSGANYGYTF
D: -; V: TRBV5-1; size: -; J: TRBJ2-6; DNA: TGCGCCAGCAGCCTAGGACGGTACTCTGGGGCCAACGTCCTGACTTTC; CDR3: CASSLGRYSGANVLTF
D: -; V: TRBV6-5; size: -; J: TRBJ1-3; DNA: TGTGCCAGCAGTTACTCGGCGACAGGCTCTGGAAACACCATATATTTT; CDR3: CASSYSATGSGNTIYF
D: TRBD1; V: TRBV7-9; size: once; J: TRBJ2-7; DNA: TGTGCCAGCAGCCTAGGGACAGTGGTTTACGAGCAGTACTTC; CDR3: CASSLGTVVYEQYF
D: -; V: TRBV6-5; size: -; J: TRBJ1-5; DNA: TGTGCCAGCACCACCAATAGCAATCAGCCCCAGCATTTT; CDR3: CASTTNSNQPQHF
D: -; V: TRBV27; size: -; J: TRBJ2-7; DNA: TGTGCCAGCAGTTTGGGGACGACGAGCTCCTACGAGCAGTACTTC; CDR3: CASSLGTTSSYEQYF
D: -; V: TRBV6-1; size: -; J: TRBJ2-7; DNA: TGTGCCAGCAGTGATCCGCCCCGCGAGCAGTACTTC; CDR3: CASSDPPREQYF
D: -; V: TRBV9; size: once; J: TRBJ1-2; DNA: TGTGCCAGCAGCCCTCCGGGGGGGGCCCTGGGATACTATGGCTACACCTTC; CDR3: CASSPPGGALGYYGYTF
D: TRBD2; V: TRBV6-4; size: -; J: TRBJ2-3; DNA: TGTGCCAGCAGTGACGCCCTGGGGGGGGGCACAGATACGCAGTATTTT; CDR3: CASSDALGGGTDTQYF
D: -; V: TRBV11-2; size: -; J: TRBJ2-5; DNA: TGTGCCAGCAGCTTCTCGGGAGAGACCCAGTACTTC; CDR3: CASSFSGETQYF
D: -; V: TRBV6-4; size: -; J: TRBJ2-6; DNA: TGTGCCAGCAGTGTAGAGGGGGACGGAGACTCTGGGGCCAACGTCCTGACTTTC; CDR3: CASSVEGDGDSGANVLTF
D: TRBD1; V: TRBV14; size: -; J: TRBJ2-2; DNA: TGTGCCAGCTCGCTTCTGGGGACAGCTACCACCGGGGAGCTGTTTTTT; CDR3: CASSLLGTATTGELFF
D: TRBD1; V: TRBV14; size: few; J: TRBJ2-1; DNA: TGTGCCAGCAGACGCGAGGGACAGGCGCAACGAAATGAGCAGTTCTTC; CDR3: CASRREGQAQRNEQFF
D: -; V: TRBV5-4; size: -; J: TRBJ2-5; DNA: TGTGCCAGCAGCTTGGGGTCGGGGGCAGGCCAAGAGACCCAGTACTTC; CDR3: CASSLGSGAGQETQYF
D: -; V: TRBV19; size: once; J: TRBJ1-1; DNA: TGTGCCAGTTTCTTGAACACTGAAGCTTTCTTT; CDR3: CASFLNTEAFF
D: -; V: TRBV19; size: -; J: TRBJ2-1; DNA: TGTGCCAGTAGTACCCAGAAGTACAATGAGCAGTTCTTC; CDR3: CASSTQKYNEQFF
D: TRBD2; V: TRBV12-5; size: -; J: TRBJ2-1; DNA: TGTGCTAGTGGCTTTGCCGGGACTAGCGGGAGGGCCGCCTACAATGAGCAGTTCTTC; CDR3: CASGFAGTSGRAAYNEQFF
D: TRBD2; V: TRBV7-9; size: -; J: TRBJ2-5; DNA: TGTGCCAGCAGCTACGGGAGCGGGGGGCAAAAGACCCAGTACTTC; CDR3: CASSYGSGGQKTQYF
D: TRBD1; V: TRBV11-3; size: once; J: TRBJ2-7; DNA: TGTGCCAGCAGCTTAAATGCACAGGGGGACTACGAGCAGTACTTC; CDR3: CASSLNAQGDYEQYF
D: -; V: TRBV7-7; size: -; J: TRBJ2-3; DNA: TGTGCCAGCAGCGTCTCTACGGAAGACACAGATACGCAGTATTTT; CDR3: CASSVSTEDTDTQYF
D: TRBD1; V: TRBV7-9; size: -; J: TRBJ2-7; DNA: TGTGCCAGCAGCGCAGACCAACCGGGACAGGGGTCCTACGAGCAGTACTTC; CDR3: CASSADQPGQGSYEQYF
D: TRBD2; V: TRBV7-2; size: -; J: TRBJ2-7; DNA: TGTGCCAGCAGCTTAGTGGCGACAATGGGTAGCGGGACTTACGAGCAGTACTTC; CDR3: CASSLVATMGSGTYEQYF
D: TRBD1; V: TRBV6-1; size: -; J: TRBJ2-2; DNA: TGTGCCACCGGACTACAGGGGGCTGGCACCGGGGAGCTGTTTTTT; CDR3: CATGLQGAGTGELFF
D: TRBD1; V: TRBV5-4; size: -; J: TRBJ1-2; DNA: TGTGCCAGCAGCCTTACCGACCAGGGGGCGTACACCTTC; CDR3: CASSLTDQGAYTF
D: -; V: TRBV6-5; size: -; J: TRBJ2-1; DNA: TGTGCCAGCAGCCATCAAGGGGAGGCATACAATGAGCAGTTCTTC; CDR3: CASSHQGEAYNEQFF
D: -; V: TRBV2; size: -; J: TRBJ2-2; DNA: TGTGCCAGCAGTGAAATGTGGGCCACCAACACCGGGGAGCTGTTTTTT; CDR3: CASSEMWATNTGELFF
D: TRBD2; V: TRBV9; size: -; J: TRBJ2-7; DNA: TGTGCCAGCAGCGTAGGACTAGCGGTGACCTACGAGCAGTACTTC; CDR3: CASSVGLAVTYEQYF
D: TRBD1; V: TRBV6-6; size: -; J: TRBJ2-5; DNA: TGTGCCAGCAGCGACAGGGTCACAGAGACCCAGTACTTC; CDR3: CASSDRVTETQYF
D: TRBD1; V: TRBV2; size: -; J: TRBJ2-7; DNA: TGTGCCAGCAGGGGGGTCCAGGGGGCGCGGCTCTACGAGCAGTACTTC; CDR3: CASRGVQGARLYEQYF
D: TRBD1; V: TRBV7-9; size: few; J: TRBJ2-7; DNA: TGTGCCAGCAACCCGCCGGGACAGGGGACCAACGAGCAGTACTTC; CDR3: CASNPPGQGTNEQYF
D: -; V: TRBV7-2; size: few; J: TRBJ2-5; DNA: TGTGCCAGCAGCTTTGAGCCAAGGGACTTCCAAGAGACCCAGTACTTC; CDR3: CASSFEPRDFQETQYF
D: TRBD2; V: TRBV27; size: -; J: TRBJ2-2; DNA: TGTGCCAGCAGTTTATGGGGAGGGTTCGCGAACACCGGGGAGCTGTTTTTT; CDR3: CASSLWGGFANTGELFF